These 13 T cell receptor beta chains share one sample of origin, sequenced in a study of cytomegalovirus exposure and HLA in healthy donors. PCR involved 60 Vbeta and 13 Jbeta primers. Using immunoSEQ multiplex PCR, the repertoire was profiled, and TCRdb retains in-frame clones only, with some absent. The sample carries approximately 100,000 clones, around 68% recorded once. Specimen: PBMCs. These receptors all stem from a female donor in good health and CMV-seronegative.

The genes are TRBV5-1 and TRBJ1-6, with D unclear. With 3 bases removed from V and 10 bases from J, the gap between germline ends came to 5 bases. Germline CDR1 and CDR2: SGHRS and YFSETQ. The CDR3 extends over 11 amino acids. The CDR3 DNA reads as TGCGCCAGCAGCTCGCGCTCACCCCTCCACTTT. Translated: CASSSRSPLHF.

Here the CDR3 DNA reads TGTGCCAGCAGTTACTCGGCTAGCGGTGGGGAGACCCAGTACTTC. Translation gives CASSYSASGGETQYF. The chain combines TRBV6-5 with TRBJ2-5; TRBD2 matches 7 bases. Looked up from germline, CDR1 is MNHEY and CDR2 is SVGAGI. The CDR3 consists of 15 residues. The V gene end was trimmed by 0 bases and the J gene end by 5 bases; junction bases not matched to a gene: 6.

Here the CDR3 DNA reads TGCGCCAGCAGCCAACGATACCGGGGGAACTACGAGCAGTACTTC. Protein: CASSQRYRGNYEQYF. This chain links TRBV4-3 with TRBJ2-7; possibly TRBD2 for D (6 bases). Trimming removed 2 bases from V and 3 bases from J, with 14 bases in between. The germline V gene has CDR1 LGHNA and CDR2 YSLEER. The CDR3 contains 15 residues.

The rearrangement uses TRBV4-1 and TRBJ1-3; TRBD1 is a possible D gene (5 bases). The CDR3 has 15 amino acids. CDR1 and CDR2 from the germline V gene are MGHRA and YSYEKL. Trimming pared 3 bases from V and 4 bases from J, leaving 13 bases between. The CDR3 bases are TGCGCCAGCAGCCACCCGACGGGGGTAGGAAACACCATATATTTT. This encodes CASSHPTGVGNTIYF.

The CDR3 bases are TGCGCCAGCAGCCTCCCCGGGACAGGGGATCCCTACGAGCAGTACTTC. Residues: CASSLPGTGDPYEQYF. This sequence joins TRBV4-1 and TRBJ2-7; TRBD1 aligns across 10 bases. CDR1 is MGHRA and CDR2 is YSYEKL in the germline V gene. Trimming at V came to 4 bases and at J to 2 bases, leaving 8 bases not matched to a gene. The CDR3 runs to 16 residues.

This rearrangement joins TRBV6-1 to TRBJ1-1, with D hard to call. Between the trimmed V and J ends, which lost 2 bases and 3 bases, there was a span of 7 bases. This CDR3 is built from 13 residues. The germline V gene encodes CDR1 MNHNS and CDR2 SASEGT. The CDR3 nucleotides are TGTGCCAGCAGTGAAATGTATTACACTGAAGCTTTCTTT. Amino acids: CASSEMYYTEAFF.

The chain employs TRBV7-6 and TRBJ2-1; 9 nucleotides match TRBD2. After removal of 3 bases from V and 8 bases from J, the junction contained 5 bases not matched to a gene. This CDR3 region has 14 residues. Per the germline V gene, CDR1 is SGHVS and CDR2 is FNYEAQ. The CDR3 loop reads CASSLREGGYEQFF. CDR3 nucleotides: TGTGCCAGCAGCTTGCGGGAGGGCGGTTATGAGCAGTTCTTC.

Only a few counts were recorded for this clone. The CDR3 here is CASSPDRREPQETQYF. CDR3 DNA sequence: TGTGCCAGCAGCCCGGACAGGCGGGAACCCCAAGAGACCCAGTACTTC. The genes are TRBV5-6 and TRBJ2-5, with D possibly TRBD1 on 7 matching bases. This CDR3 is built from 16 residues. V shed 4 bases and J shed 1 base, with 17 bases lying between them. Germline lookup yields CDR1 SGHDT and CDR2 YYEEEE.

V gene TRBV5-5 combines with J gene TRBJ1-5; 7 bases align to TRBD1. V shed 1 base, J shed 11 bases, and the junction held 9 bases outside the gene matches. The CDR3 has 14 residues. CDR1 and CDR2 (germline): SGHKS, YYEKEE (reference sequence). The CDR3 nucleotides read TGTGCCAGCAGCTTGCGACAGGGAGAATTGGCCCAGCATTTT. This codes for CASSLRQGELAQHF. The complete variable domain, with remaining parts taken from reference TRBV5-5 and TRBJ1-5, reads DAGVTQSPTHLIKTRGQQVTLRCSPISGHKSVSWYQQVLGQGPQFIFQYYEKEERGRGNFPDRFSARQFPNYSSELNVNALLLGDSALYLCASSLRQGELAQHFGDGTRLSIL.

The chain recombines TRBV6-1 with TRBJ1-1, with 7 bases that match TRBD1. Germline lookup yields CDR1 MNHNS and CDR2 SASEGT. J was trimmed by 4 bases and V by 5 bases; bases with no gene match: 4. The CDR3 runs 13 residues. CDR3 sequence reads: CASSTWDSTEAFF. CDR3 coding DNA: TGTGCCAGCAGTACATGGGACAGCACTGAAGCTTTCTTT.

V gene TRBV6-4 combines with J gene TRBJ2-7, with D perhaps TRBD1 (5 bases). CDR3 length: 15 amino acids. V shed 3 bases and J shed 1 base, with 13 bases lying between them. Germline V gene sequence: CDR1 MRHNA, CDR2 SNTAGT. CDR3 protein: CASSETQGLSYEQYF. In DNA form, the CDR3 reads TGTGCCAGCAGTGAAACGCAGGGCCTTTCCTACGAGCAGTACTTC.

V gene TRBV5-1 combines with J gene TRBJ2-7; D is possibly TRBD1 (5 bases). Looked up from germline, CDR1 is SGHRS and CDR2 is YFSETQ. This CDR3 region has 15 residues. V lost 0 bases and J 4 bases, leaving 14 bases between the germline ends. The CDR3 nucleotides read TGCGCCAGCAGCTTGGACGGCAGGGAAACATACGAGCAGTACTTC. Its translation is CASSLDGRETYEQYF.

This clone is medium-sized within its sample. The chain recombines TRBV5-4 with TRBJ1-2, with 9 positions matching TRBD1. Germline lookup yields CDR1 SGHNT and CDR2 YYREEE (reference sequence). The CDR3 is 15 residues long. V shed 1 base, J shed 3 bases, and the junction held 4 bases outside the gene matches. Written as DNA, the CDR3 is TGTGCCAGCAGCTTGACAGGGGGCTATGACTATGGCTACACCTTC. Amino acid sequence: CASSLTGGYDYGYTF.